These 16 T cell receptor beta chains were sequenced from one sample in a study of blood T cell repertoires in COVID-19. Assay: immunoSEQ multiplex PCR; the TCRdb copy retains only in-frame clones and omits some. The sample lists under 250,000 clones; 85% to 90% were seen once. The sample comprised PBMCs or T cells enriched from blood (not recorded which). These receptors came from a woman aged 18-35 years in a cohort exposed to, infected with or recovered from COVID-19 (not recorded which).

The chain has TRBV7-2 and TRBJ1-2; the D is unclear. The V end was cut by 11 bases, the J end by 7 bases, with 23 bases between. The germline CDR1 and CDR2 sequences are SGHTA and FQGNSA. The length of the CDR3 is 14 residues. CDR3 sequence: CALITGGAMSGYTF. Here the CDR3 DNA reads TGTGCCTTAATAACTGGAGGCGCTATGAGTGGCTACACCTTC.

The V and J genes are TRBV2 and TRBJ2-2, with D hard to call. Germline assignment: CDR1 SNHLY and CDR2 FYNNEI. Trimming shortened V by 8 bases and J by 1 base, and 11 bases separated the two germline ends. The CDR3 is 14 residues long. The CDR3 is CASLSIENTGELFF. CDR3 coding DNA: TGTGCCAGCCTATCCATCGAGAACACCGGGGAGCTGTTTTTT.

V and J are TRBV9 and TRBJ1-3; tentatively, D is TRBD1 (5 bases). Germline V lookup: CDR1 SGDLS, CDR2 YYNGEE. Trimming removed 0 bases at V and 0 bases at J, with 13 bases between. This CDR3 region has 17 residues. The CDR3 spells CASSVGGGASSGNTIYF. Written as DNA, the CDR3 is TGTGCCAGCAGCGTAGGAGGAGGGGCAAGCTCTGGAAACACCATATATTTT.

V gene TRBV19 combines with J gene TRBJ1-4, with D hard to call. The V end lost 3 bases, the J end lost 0 bases, and 14 bases lay between the germline ends. Germline V gene sequence: CDR1 LNHDA, CDR2 SQIVND (reference sequence). CDR3 length: 17 amino acids. The CDR3 loop reads CASSIGLGDATNEKLFF. The CDR3 DNA reads as TGTGCCAGTAGTATCGGGTTGGGAGATGCAACTAATGAAAAACTGTTTTTT.

This chain links TRBV11-3 with TRBJ2-2; D perhaps matches TRBD2 (5 bases). Germline V lookup: CDR1 SGHNT, CDR2 YENEEA. The CDR3 has 13 residues. The V end lost 5 bases, the J end lost 7 bases, and 11 bases lay between the germline ends. The CDR3 sequence: CASSPLEGGELFF. The CDR3 DNA follows: TGTGCCAGCAGCCCACTAGAGGGCGGGGAGCTGTTTTTT.

This rearrangement joins TRBV15 to TRBJ2-1; D is possibly TRBD1 (5 bases). Deletions cut 5 bases from V and 6 bases from J, with 8 bases between. This CDR3 spans 12 amino acids. Germline CDR1 and CDR2: LNHNV and YYDKDF (reference sequence). For the CDR3, the DNA is TGTGCCACCAGCCCAGGGCTCAATGAGCAGTTCTTC. Its protein product is CATSPGLNEQFF. Combining the CDR3 with reference TRBV15 and TRBJ2-1 gives the whole variable domain DAMVIQNPRYQVTQFGKPVTLSCSQTLNHNVMYWYQQKSSQAPKLLFHYYDKDFNNEADTPDNFQSRRPNTSFCFLDIRSPGLGDTAMYLCATSPGLNEQFFGPGTRLTVL.

This chain uses TRBV10-1 with TRBJ2-1; D call uncertain. This CDR3 spans 13 amino acids. From germline, CDR1 is WNHNN and CDR2 SYGVQD (reference sequence). The germline V and J ends were trimmed by 3 bases and 8 bases, with 11 bases remaining between them. The CDR3 bases are TGCGCCAGCAGTGAAACGGCAGGCGATGAGCAGTTCTTC. The encoded protein is CASSETAGDEQFF.

The chain has TRBV12-3 or TRBV12-4 and TRBJ2-5, with a weak D call TRBD2 (6 bases). Trimming took 0 bases from V and 4 from J, leaving 6 bases between them. The CDR3 sequence is 13 residues long. The CDR3 region has the DNA TGTGCCAGCAGTTTAGCGGGGGGAGAGACCCAGTACTTC. This translates into CASSLAGGETQYF.

The gene calls are TRBV28 and TRBJ1-5; D not resolved. This CDR3 comprises 14 residues. CDR1 and CDR2 (germline): MDHEN, SYDVKM. V lost 8 bases to trimming and J lost 1 base, with 12 bases between them. CDR3 residues: CASSRPGSNQPQHF. In DNA form, the CDR3 reads TGTGCCAGCTCCCGGCCGGGGAGCAATCAGCCCCAGCATTTT.

This sequence joins TRBV19 and TRBJ2-1, with 8 bases lining up with TRBD1. The germline V gene encodes CDR1 LNHDA and CDR2 SQIVND (reference sequence). J lost 8 bases, V lost 7 bases, and 4 bases had no gene match. CDR3 length: 12 residues. CDR3 bases: TGTGCCAGTACCGACAGGGGTCATGAGCAGTTCTTC. This encodes CASTDRGHEQFF.

This clone is a singleton in its sample. The chain is built from TRBV2 and TRBJ2-3, with a possible D match to TRBD2 (6 bases). In germline, CDR1 is SNHLY, CDR2 FYNNEI. This CDR3 spans 17 amino acids. Trimming cost V 6 bases and J 0 bases, with 19 bases left between them. In nucleotides, the CDR3 is TGTGCCAGCAGCGCCATGCTAGCGAGCGTTAGCACAGATACGCAGTATTTT. As protein: CASSAMLASVSTDTQYF.

The V call is TRBV9, the J call TRBJ2-1, with D tentatively TRBD2 (5 bases). This CDR3 spans 16 amino acids. Germline-derived CDR1 and CDR2 are SGDLS and YYNGEE. V was pared by 0 bases and J by 9 bases, with 19 bases between. CDR3 coding DNA: TGTGCCAGCAGCGTAGCTGATAGCGTAGCCCCCCCTGAGCAGTTCTTC. This encodes CASSVADSVAPPEQFF.

The chain uses TRBV28 and TRBJ2-5; 9 nucleotides align to TRBD1. CDR1 and CDR2 (germline): MDHEN, SYDVKM. The CDR3 is made up of 15 amino acids. Losses at the gene ends were 6 bases for V and 4 bases for J; bases not matched to a gene: 9. CDR3 protein: CASSSRDRVRETQYF. DNA of the CDR3: TGTGCCAGCAGCTCGCGGGACAGGGTTAGAGAGACCCAGTACTTC.

The chain couples TRBV9 to TRBJ1-3; D call uncertain. Germline V lookup: CDR1 SGDLS, CDR2 YYNGEE. The germline V and J ends were trimmed by 4 bases and 0 bases, with 11 bases remaining between them. The CDR3 consists of 15 residues. The CDR3 spells CASSPRLHSGNTIYF. CDR3 bases: TGTGCCAGCAGCCCCCGACTGCACTCTGGAAACACCATATATTTT.

This rearrangement joins TRBV11-2 to TRBJ2-7, with 7 bases identical to TRBD1. The germline CDR1 and CDR2 sequences are SGHAT and FQNNGV. The trim removed 1 base at V and 1 base at J, leaving 4 bases unmatched. This CDR3 contains 15 residues. The CDR3 loop reads CASSLAAGGSYEQYF. The CDR3 region has the DNA TGTGCCAGCAGCTTAGCGGCAGGGGGATCCTACGAGCAGTACTTC. Variable domain in full (rest from reference TRBV11-2 and TRBJ2-7): EAGVAQSPRYKIIEKRQSVAFWCNPISGHATLYWYQQILGQGPKLLIQFQNNGVVDDSQLPKDRFSAERLKGVDSTLKIQPAKLEDSAVYLCASSLAAGGSYEQYFGPGTRLTVT.

CDR3 coding DNA: TGTGCCAGCAGTTCCCCTAAGGGGATGAACACTGAAGCTTTCTTT. It yields the protein CASSSPKGMNTEAFF. The chain uses TRBV7-9 and TRBJ1-1, with D possibly being TRBD1 (5 bases). The CDR3 runs to 15 residues. The V end was cut by 6 bases, the J end by 0 bases, with 14 bases between. The V gene's germline CDR1 is SEHNR and CDR2 FQNEAQ (reference sequence).